These T cell receptor beta chains were read from a single sample in a study of blood T cells in healthy people across ages. One entry per CDR3 protein, called by TCRdb with MiXCR from the 5' RACE reads. The sample consists of roughly 2 million distinct CDR3 sequences, about 50% of them appearing once. The sequencing sample was made of blood. These TCRs come from a woman aged 40 to 55 in good health. The CDR3 runs from the conserved cysteine through the conserved F or W. A D gene is named only where the DNA matches it firmly. Where a row states a size, it is once, few, many or the class of an expanded clone; other rows omit it.

clone size	D gene	V gene	J gene	CDR3 protein	CDR3 DNA
NA	NA	TRBV12-3/TRBV12-4	TRBJ1-2	CASRLSTGSGYTF	TGTGCCAGCAGGCTCTCTACAGGGTCTGGCTACACCTTC
few	NA	TRBV7-2	TRBJ2-1	CASSLGWGDKLQEQFF	TGTGCCAGCAGCTTGGGTTGGGGGGACAAACTTCAGGAGCAGTTCTTC
few	NA	TRBV29-1	TRBJ2-4	CSGGDGKNIQYF	TGCAGCGGGGGGGACGGCAAAAACATTCAGTACTTC
NA	NA	TRBV7-2	TRBJ1-1	CASSSNQGFTEAFF	TGTGCCAGCAGCTCCAACCAGGGGTTCACTGAAGCTTTCTTT
NA	NA	TRBV12-5	TRBJ2-3	CASGFGADPNLSTDTQYF	TGTGCTAGTGGTTTCGGGGCGGATCCGAATCTCAGCACAGATACGCAGTATTTT
NA	NA	TRBV6-5	TRBJ1-2	CASRRLGSGDVGYTF	TGTGCCAGCAGACGCTTGGGGTCGGGTGACGTTGGCTACACCTTC
NA	NA	TRBV6-6	TRBJ1-2	CASSYSTYGSNYGYTF	TGTGCCAGCAGTTACTCGACTTATGGTTCCAACTATGGCTACACCTTC
few	NA	TRBV9	TRBJ1-5	CASSVGEGAGQPQHF	TGTGCCAGCAGCGTAGGTGAAGGGGCCGGTCAGCCCCAGCATTTT
NA	NA	TRBV7-2	TRBJ1-1	CASSLKLFNTEAFF	TGTGCCAGCAGCTTAAAACTCTTCAACACTGAAGCTTTCTTT
NA	NA	TRBV7-2	TRBJ2-7	CASSSLSGAADEQYF	TGTGCCAGCAGCTCTCTATCGGGGGCGGCCGACGAGCAGTACTTC
NA	NA	TRBV5-1	TRBJ2-3	CASSKGHNPSLWDTQYF	TGCGCCAGCAGCAAAGGACACAATCCTTCTTTATGGGATACGCAGTATTTT
few	TRBD1	TRBV20-1	TRBJ2-3	CSARGPGQGTTDTQYF	TGCAGTGCTAGAGGACCGGGACAGGGAACCACAGATACGCAGTATTTT
NA	NA	TRBV7-2	TRBJ1-2	CASSLEPGVNYGYTF	TGTGCCAGCAGCTTAGAGCCGGGGGTAAACTATGGCTACACCTTC
NA	NA	TRBV7-8	TRBJ2-6	CASSLLGHSGANVLTF	TGTGCCAGCAGCTTATTGGGTCACTCTGGGGCCAACGTCCTGACTTTC
few	TRBD2	TRBV27	TRBJ2-1	CASSTRSLAGAYNEQFF	TGTGCCAGCAGTACAAGAAGCTTAGCGGGGGCCTACAATGAGCAGTTCTTC
NA	NA	TRBV5-1	TRBJ1-4	CAGSIYKGSNEKLFF	TGCGCCGGCAGCATCTACAAGGGCTCAAATGAAAAACTGTTTTTT
NA	NA	TRBV7-2	TRBJ2-6	CASSDRLTLLANVLTF	TGTGCCAGTTCTGACAGGCTGACCTTGTTGGCCAACGTCCTGACTTTC
few	NA	TRBV5-1	TRBJ2-6	CASTARSGSGANVLTF	TGCGCCAGCACCGCAAGGTCCGGTTCTGGGGCCAACGTCCTGACTTTC
few	NA	TRBV9	TRBJ2-1	CASSPPGTPVWNEQFF	TGTGCCAGCAGCCCCCCCGGGACACCGGTGTGGAATGAGCAGTTCTTC
NA	TRBD2	TRBV27	TRBJ2-5	CASSPQRLAGGKETQYF	TGTGCCAGCAGTCCGCAACGACTAGCGGGGGGTAAGGAGACCCAGTACTTC
NA	NA	TRBV6-1	TRBJ1-1	CASSEAPGTNTEAFF	TGTGCCAGCAGTGAAGCCCCGGGGACAAACACTGAAGCTTTCTTT
NA	NA	TRBV2	TRBJ1-2	CASSSKRLGGYTF	TGTGCCAGCAGTAGCAAAAGGTTAGGAGGCTACACCTTC